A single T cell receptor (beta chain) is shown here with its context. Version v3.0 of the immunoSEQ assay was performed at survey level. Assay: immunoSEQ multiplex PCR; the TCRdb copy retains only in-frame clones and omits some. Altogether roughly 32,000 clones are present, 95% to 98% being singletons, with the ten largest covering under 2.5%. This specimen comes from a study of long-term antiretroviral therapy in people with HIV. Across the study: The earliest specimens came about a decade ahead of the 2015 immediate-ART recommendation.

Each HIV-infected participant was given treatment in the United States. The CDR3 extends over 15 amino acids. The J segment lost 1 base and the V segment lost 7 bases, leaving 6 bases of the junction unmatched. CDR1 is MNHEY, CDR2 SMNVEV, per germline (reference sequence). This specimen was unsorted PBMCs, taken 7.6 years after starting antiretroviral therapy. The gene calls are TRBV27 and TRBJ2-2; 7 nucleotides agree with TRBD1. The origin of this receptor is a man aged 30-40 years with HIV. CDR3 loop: CASTPRDRNTGELFF. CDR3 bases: TGTGCCAGCACCCCCCGGGACAGGAACACCGGGGAGCTGTTTTTT.